This T cell receptor beta chain appears in the sequencing data of a study of T cells in Graves' hyperthyroidism and ophthalmopathy. This clonotype was detected ten times or more. The target antigen is unknown. RNA transcripts gave rise to amplified TCR beta CDR3 regions. Initially, a first-round RT-PCR of the TCR CDR3 employed the HTBI primer set. In TCRdb, the multiplex PCR reads were re-called with MiXCR into one record per CDR3 protein. The profile shows 650,000 to 850,000 distinct CDR3 sequences, 15% to 20% of them singletons. Study observations and caveats: Most thyroid-expanded clonotypes above 0.001 were also found in blood.

The clonotype was recovered from a woman aged 45 to 65 with Graves' hyperthyroidism that later progressed to Graves' ophthalmopathy. The specimen sequenced was blood.

The CDR3 bases are TGCAGTGCCAACCAAGGTGGAGGTCTCGACGAGCAGTACTTC. Protein: CSANQGGGLDEQYF. The chain recombines TRBV20-1 with TRBJ2-7; a weak D match, TRBD2 (5 bases). V was trimmed by 6 bases and J by 5 bases, leaving 20 bases between them. Germline V lookup: CDR1 DFQATT, CDR2 SNEGSKA (reference sequence). The CDR3 consists of 14 residues.